One and the same sample provided the 29 T cell receptor beta chains below, sequenced in a study of T cells after yellow fever vaccination (dated by TCRdb to between 2018 and 2020). The library relied on 5' RACE. Sequenced on an Illumina HiSeq 2500. TCRdb reprocessed the public reads (quality trimming at Q25 with fastp, clone calling with MiXCR) and kept in-frame beta chains. A single entry per CDR3 protein holds the most common genes and DNA from its merged rows. In all, the sample holds 450,000 to 550,000 distinct CDR3 sequences, and around a fifth of those were seen once. The ten largest clonotypes hold 16% of the sample. The sample's treatment or condition label is to be understood as: live attenuated yellow fever vaccine strain. The sequenced sample was PBMCs, obtained roughly 20 days after the first yellow fever vaccination. The receptors derive from a young man who received the YFV17D yellow fever vaccine.

In its sample, this clonotype was seen a few times. This rearrangement joins TRBV7-9 to TRBJ2-1, with D hard to call. CDR3 length equals 14 residues. The V gene's germline CDR1 is SEHNR and CDR2 FQNEAQ (reference sequence). Trimming took 5 bases from V and 4 from J, leaving 12 bases between them. The CDR3: CASSPRPVYNEQFF. DNA for the CDR3: TGTGCCAGCAGCCCCCGACCCGTTTACAATGAGCAGTTCTTC.

The CDR3 DNA reads as TGTGCCATCCAGGGCGGTGAGCAGTTCTTC. It encodes CAIQGGEQFF. This chain joins TRBV7-2 and TRBJ2-1; possible D gene TRBD1, 5 bases. The CDR3 is made up of 10 amino acids. The V end lost 10 bases, the J end lost 9 bases, and 10 bases lay between the germline ends. The germline V gene encodes CDR1 SGHTA and CDR2 FQGNSA.

This clonotype was counted between two and nine times. This rearrangement joins TRBV6-2 or TRBV6-3 to TRBJ2-1; either TRBD1 or TRBD2 may supply D (6 bases each). With 0 bases removed from V and 8 bases from J, the gap between germline ends came to 17 bases. The CDR3 totals 16 residues. Germline V gene sequence: CDR1 MNHEY, CDR2 SVGEGT. CDR3 DNA: TGTGCCAGCAGTTACTCGAGTTACCCGGGGGCTGATGAGCAGTTCTTC. Translation gives CASSYSSYPGADEQFF.

This clonotype was observed a few times. The chain has TRBV14 and TRBJ1-2; D is possibly TRBD1 (5 bases). The CDR3 length is 13 residues. Trimming removed 4 bases from V and 5 bases from J, with 11 bases in between. Germline CDR1 is SGHDN and CDR2 is FVKESK. This CDR3 is CASSRTTVYGYTF. In DNA form, the CDR3 reads TGTGCCAGCAGCCGGACGACAGTTTATGGCTACACCTTC.

The J gene is TRBJ1-1, the V gene TRBV2; D ambiguous. CDR3 size: 14 residues. Germline assignment: CDR1 SNHLY and CDR2 FYNNEI. With 8 bases removed from V and 0 bases from J, the gap between germline ends came to 13 bases. CDR3 DNA sequence: TGTGCCAGCGGGAGGGCGGACTTGAACACTGAAGCTTTCTTT. The encoded protein is CASGRADLNTEAFF. Full variable domain (remainder filled in from reference TRBV2 and TRBJ1-1): EPEVTQTPSHQVTQMGQEVILRCVPISNHLYFYWYRQILGQKVEFLVSFYNNEISEKSEIFDDQFSVERPDGSNFTLKIRSTKLEDSAMYFCASGRADLNTEAFFGQGTRLTVV.

This sequence joins TRBV21-1 and TRBJ2-1; the table's TRBD2 call for D was not verified on the DNA. TRBV21-1 is a known pseudogene. The length of the CDR3 is 18 residues. CDR3 in DNA: TGTGCCAGCAGCAAAGCGGGTCGTGGGACTAGCGGGTTCTATGAGCAGTTCTTC. It specifies CASSKAGRGTSGFYEQFF.

The chain joins TRBV6-2 or TRBV6-3 to TRBJ2-7, with D perhaps TRBD1 or TRBD2 (5 bases each). The germline V gene encodes CDR1 MNHEY and CDR2 SVGEGT. This CDR3 comprises 14 residues. V was cut by 7 bases and J by 0 bases, with 13 bases left in between. The CDR3: CASNPGPFSYEQYV. The CDR3 DNA follows: TGTGCCAGCAATCCGGGGCCTTTCTCCTACGAGCAGTACGTC.

This clonotype has a count of ten or more. The chain joins TRBV11-1 to TRBJ2-5, with D uncertain. CDR3 length equals 14 residues. The germline V gene encodes CDR1 SGHAT and CDR2 FQDESV (reference sequence). The germline V and J ends were trimmed by 0 bases and 5 bases, with 10 bases remaining between them. The CDR3 is CASSLALGYETQYF. In nucleotides, the CDR3 is TGTGCCAGCAGCTTAGCCCTAGGGTACGAGACCCAGTACTTC.

The J gene is TRBJ2-1, the V gene TRBV6-2 or TRBV6-3, with 7 bases identical to TRBD2. CDR1 MNHEY and CDR2 SVGEGT come from the germline V gene. The CDR3 runs 14 residues. The V and J ends lost 0 bases and 5 bases, in that order; junction bases with no gene match: 1. CDR3 bases: TGTGCCAGCAGTTACTCCGGGACTAACAATGAGCAGTTCTTC. Translation gives CASSYSGTNNEQFF.

This clonotype came up a few times. The V gene is TRBV4-2, the J gene TRBJ2-1; 8 positions agree with TRBD2. Germline CDR1 and CDR2: LGHNA and YNFKEQ. This CDR3 spans 18 amino acids. The ends lost 4 bases at V and 0 bases at J; junction bases unmatched: 11. The CDR3 region is CASSPGGNSGASYNEQFF. The CDR3 DNA reads as TGTGCCAGCAGCCCCGGAGGTAATAGCGGGGCCTCCTACAATGAGCAGTTCTTC.

The genes are TRBV11-2 and TRBJ2-2, with a tentative D call TRBD2 (7 bases). Germline-derived CDR1 and CDR2 are SGHAT and FQNNGV. Trimming cost V 5 bases and J 0 bases, with 13 bases left between them. The CDR3 extends over 16 amino acids. CDR3 amino acids: CASSQGGGPNTGELFF. CDR3 nucleotide sequence: TGTGCCAGCAGCCAAGGGGGGGGCCCGAACACCGGGGAGCTGTTTTTT.

This clonotype has just a few counts. This chain joins TRBV5-1 and TRBJ2-7, with D tentatively TRBD2 (5 bases). Germline V gene sequence: CDR1 SGHRS, CDR2 YFSETQ. The CDR3 contains 15 residues. Trimming took 4 bases from V and 3 from J, leaving 17 bases between them. This CDR3 is CASSPPRGKGYEQYV. DNA for the CDR3: TGCGCCAGCAGCCCCCCCCGGGGTAAGGGCTACGAGCAGTACGTC.

The sample holds a few counts of this clonotype. V is TRBV25-1 and J is TRBJ1-2, with unresolved D. Germline CDR1 reads MGHDK; CDR2 reads SYGVNS. V lost 3 bases to trimming and J lost 4 bases, with 12 bases between them. This CDR3 spans 14 amino acids. The CDR3 loop is CASSEVGQPYGYTF. CDR3 nucleotides: TGTGCCAGCAGTGAGGTTGGGCAGCCCTATGGCTACACCTTC.

V usage is TRBV28 and J usage is TRBJ1-4; the D gene is possibly TRBD1 (6 bases). CDR3 size: 14 residues. Between the trimmed V and J ends, which lost 6 bases and 8 bases, there was a span of 16 bases. The germline gives CDR1 MDHEN, CDR2 SYDVKM. CDR3 nucleotide sequence: TGTGCCAGCAGACTCGGGGGGGCGGGGGAAAAACTGTTTTTT. It is translated as CASRLGGAGEKLFF.

There are many counts of this clonotype. The chain combines TRBV27 with TRBJ2-1; no clear D gene. Germline CDR1 is MNHEY and CDR2 is SMNVEV (reference sequence). Trimming took off 1 base at V and 0 bases at J, with 7 bases between the two ends. This CDR3 region has 15 residues. CDR3: CASSLLESSYNEQFF. CDR3 nucleotide sequence: TGTGCCAGCAGTTTATTGGAAAGCTCCTACAATGAGCAGTTCTTC.

The genes are TRBV19 and TRBJ2-2; D gene ambiguous. The CDR3 is made up of 12 amino acids. The V gene lost 7 bases and the J gene lost 8 bases, with 11 bases spanning the gap. Germline V lookup: CDR1 LNHDA, CDR2 SQIVND (reference sequence). DNA for the CDR3: TGTGCCAGTACCCCCCCTCGGGGGGAGCTGTTTTTT. It is translated as CASTPPRGELFF.

The chain combines TRBV10-3 with TRBJ1-2; D is possibly TRBD1 (5 bases). V dropped 6 bases and J dropped 6 bases, with 17 bases sitting between them. Germline CDR1 reads ENHRY; CDR2 reads SYGVKD. The CDR3 runs 14 residues. The DNA for the CDR3 is TGTGCCATCAGGCCCCCGTGGGGCAGGAATGGCTACACCTTC. Protein: CAIRPPWGRNGYTF.

A few counts support this clonotype. The genes are TRBV6-1 and TRBJ1-1; D possibly corresponds to TRBD1 (5 bases). CDR1 is MNHNS, CDR2 SASEGT, per germline. Trimming took 11 bases from V and 0 from J, leaving 13 bases between them. The CDR3 runs to 13 residues. The CDR3 sequence is CAARDPMNTEAFF. CDR3 nucleotide sequence: TGTGCCGCCAGGGACCCCATGAACACTGAAGCTTTCTTT.

The sample holds many counts of this clonotype. The chain joins TRBV7-2 to TRBJ1-1; D might be TRBD1 (6 bases). This CDR3 spans 13 amino acids. V lost 5 bases to trimming and J lost 4 bases, with 11 bases between them. Germline CDR1 SGHTA, CDR2 FQGNSA. CDR3 sequence reads: CASSGTGATEAFF. The DNA for the CDR3 is TGTGCCAGCAGCGGAACGGGGGCCACTGAAGCTTTCTTT. Full variable domain (rest looked up from reference TRBV7-2 and TRBJ1-1): GAGVSQSPSNKVTEKGKDVELRCDPISGHTALYWYRQSLGQGLEFLIYFQGNSAPDKSGLPSDRFSAERTGGSVSTLTIQRTQQEDSAVYLCASSGTGATEAFFGQGTRLTVV.

The chain has TRBV12-3 or TRBV12-4 and TRBJ1-6; D remains ambiguous. The V end was cut by 5 bases, the J end by 11 bases, with 13 bases between. The length of the CDR3 is 13 residues. CDR3 nucleotides: TGTGCCAGCAGTCCCTCCGAAAGAACACCCCTCCACTTT. Amino acids: CASSPSERTPLHF.

The chain is built from TRBV7-2 and TRBJ2-5; no clear D gene. Germline V CDR1 and CDR2: SGHTA, FQGNSA. Trimming removed 3 bases at V and 4 bases at J, with 12 bases between. The CDR3 covers 14 residues. The CDR3 nucleotides are TGTGCCAGCAGCTTGACGCAGGTTGTAGAGACCCAGTACTTC. As protein: CASSLTQVVETQYF.

The gene calls are TRBV11-2 and TRBJ2-7, with D unresolved. V was pared by 5 bases and J by 3 bases, with 14 bases between. CDR1 and CDR2 from the germline V gene are SGHAT and FQNNGV. CDR3 size: 14 residues. In DNA form, the CDR3 reads TGTGCCAGCAGCCCAGGTCCAGGCGTCTACGAGCAGTACTTC. It yields the protein CASSPGPGVYEQYF.

This clonotype was seen a handful of times. The chain carries TRBV20-1 and TRBJ2-1; D is possibly TRBD1 or TRBD2 (5 bases each). V lost 0 bases to trimming and J lost 2 bases, with 8 bases between them. CDR3 size: 14 residues. CDR1 and CDR2 from the germline V gene are DFQATT and SNEGSKA (reference sequence). This CDR3 is CSARDGDPYNEQFF. The DNA of the CDR3 is TGCAGTGCTAGAGATGGGGACCCCTACAATGAGCAGTTCTTC.

The chain joins TRBV7-2 to TRBJ1-5, with D tentatively TRBD1 (5 bases). The V end lost 4 bases, the J end lost 6 bases, and 10 bases lay between the germline ends. Germline lookup yields CDR1 SGHTA and CDR2 FQGNSA. CDR3 length: 13 residues. CDR3 in DNA: TGTGCCAGCAGCTCTCGGACACTTCAGCCCCAGCATTTT. Its protein product is CASSSRTLQPQHF.

V and J are TRBV20-1 and TRBJ1-2; perhaps TRBD1 as D (6 bases). Per the germline V gene, CDR1 is DFQATT and CDR2 is SNEGSKA (reference sequence). The CDR3 runs 12 residues. With 5 bases removed from V and 6 bases from J, the gap between germline ends came to 13 bases. This chain's CDR3 is CSAADRPHGYTF. CDR3 sequence (DNA): TGCAGTGCTGCAGACAGGCCCCATGGCTACACCTTC.

V gene TRBV12-3 or TRBV12-4 combines with J gene TRBJ1-3; no firm D call. Trimming pared 1 base from V and 8 bases from J, leaving 3 bases between. This CDR3 is built from 11 residues. CDR3 protein: CASSLGHTIYF. CDR3 coding DNA: TGTGCCAGCAGTTTAGGACACACCATATATTTT.

The V gene is TRBV7-9, the J gene TRBJ2-4; no definite D call. The V gene's germline CDR1 is SEHNR and CDR2 FQNEAQ (reference sequence). This CDR3 is built from 14 residues. V lost 1 base, J lost 1 base, and 5 bases lay in between. The CDR3 reads CASSLDGAKNIQYF. The CDR3 nucleotides are TGTGCCAGCAGCTTAGATGGCGCCAAAAACATTCAGTACTTC.

This clonotype has just one count. The V gene is TRBV6-1, the J gene TRBJ1-1, with TRBD1 as a possible D gene (5 bases). Germline V gene lookup returns CDR1 MNHNS and CDR2 SASEGT. V was clipped by 7 bases and J by 2 bases, with 23 bases between them. This CDR3 has 17 amino acids. The CDR3 is CASKGLKWGGYNTEAFF. DNA for the CDR3: TGTGCCAGCAAGGGCCTAAAGTGGGGGGGATATAACACTGAAGCTTTCTTT.

The genes are TRBV12-3 or TRBV12-4 and TRBJ2-5; D might be TRBD2 (7 bases). The CDR3 has 14 residues. V gave up 8 bases and J gave up 4 bases, with 17 bases separating them. This CDR3 reads CASAAAGAGETQYF. Written as DNA, the CDR3 is TGTGCCAGCGCAGCGGCGGGGGCCGGAGAGACCCAGTACTTC.